One sample yielded the 10 T cell receptor beta chains listed below, sequenced in a study of blood T cells in healthy people across ages. A second PCR, run for 7 to 11 cycles, used a sample-barcoded 5' primer plus a J-beta primer mix. MiXCR, run by TCRdb on the 5' RACE reads, gives a single entry per CDR3 protein. This sample carries approximately 960,000 distinct CDR3 sequences, roughly 29% of them seen once, and the ten largest clones take approximately 10%. These same records also appear under a second study, on T cells of mothers and their children.

Input material: blood. The source is a woman between 40 and 50 years old in good health.

This clonotype was seen a few times. For the CDR3, the DNA is TGCGCCAGCAGCCAAGAGGGGAGGGTCTCTGGGGCCAACGTCCTGACTTTC. Amino acids: CASSQEGRVSGANVLTF. This chain joins TRBV4-3 and TRBJ2-6, with 7 bases aligning to TRBD2. The germline V gene has CDR1 LGHNA and CDR2 YSLEER. This CDR3 is built from 17 residues. V shed 0 bases and J 0 bases; nucleotides not matched to a gene: 2.

The rearrangement uses TRBV3-1 and TRBJ2-1, with a weak D call TRBD2 (5 bases). The germline gives CDR1 LGHDT, CDR2 YNNKEL (reference sequence). The ends were cut back, 0 bases at V and 4 bases at J, with 10 bases in the middle. The CDR3 runs 15 residues. This CDR3 reads CASSQETTAYNEQFF. The CDR3 DNA is TGTGCCAGCAGCCAAGAGACTACAGCGTACAATGAGCAGTTCTTC.

This clonotype was picked up many times. This chain connects TRBV5-4 to TRBJ2-1; no clear D. The CDR3 spans 14 residues. With 1 base removed from V and 4 bases from J, the gap between germline ends came to 9 bases. Germline V CDR1 and CDR2: SGHNT, YYREEE (reference sequence). Written as DNA, the CDR3 is TGTGCCAGCAGCTTGTCCACAGATTACAATGAGCAGTTCTTC. Encoded protein: CASSLSTDYNEQFF. Looking up the rest from reference TRBV5-4 and TRBJ2-1 gives the full variable domain: ETGVTQSPTHLIKTRGQQVTLRCSSQSGHNTVSWYQQALGQGPQFIFQYYREEENGRGNFPPRFSGLQFPNYSSELNVNALELDDSALYLCASSLSTDYNEQFFGPGTRLTVL.

This clonotype was observed at least ten times. The V and J genes are TRBV7-2 and TRBJ2-5, with TRBD2 matching over 7 bases. The CDR3 is 16 residues long. Germline loops: CDR1 SGHTA, CDR2 FQGNSA. Unmatched junction bases numbered 7, after V lost 1 base and J lost 2 bases. CDR3 sequence reads: CASSLGRGGGQETQYF. The CDR3 coding sequence is TGTGCCAGCAGCTTAGGGCGAGGCGGGGGTCAAGAGACCCAGTACTTC.

Turning to this clonotype: Relative to the germline gene, one junction end is altered; a read error may explain this. This chain connects TRBV5-1 to TRBJ2-7; TRBD1 might be the D (6 bases). Looked up from germline, CDR1 is SGHRS and CDR2 is YFSETQ. There are 16 residues in the CDR3. CDR3 nucleotide sequence: TGCGCCAGCGGCTTCCAAGACAGGACCTACACTAATGAGCAGTACTTC. This encodes CASGFQDRTYTNEQYF.

The rearrangement joins TRBV29-1 to TRBJ2-3, with TRBD1 identical over 8 bases. With 2 bases clipped from V and 2 bases from J, the junction kept 3 bases outside the gene matches. This CDR3 has 14 residues. CDR1 SQVTM and CDR2 ANQGSEA come from the germline V gene. CDR3 sequence: CSVESTGATDTQYF. CDR3 nucleotide sequence: TGCAGCGTTGAATCGACAGGGGCCACAGATACGCAGTATTTT.

There are many counts of this clonotype. The V call is TRBV9, the J call TRBJ2-3; 14 nucleotides align to TRBD2. The CDR3 contains 18 residues. Germline lookup yields CDR1 SGDLS and CDR2 YYNGEE. J was trimmed by 4 bases and V by 0 bases; bases with no gene match: 7. CDR3 loop: CASSVATGLAGVSDTQYF. The DNA for the CDR3 is TGTGCCAGCAGCGTAGCTACGGGACTAGCGGGGGTTTCAGATACGCAGTATTTT.

In regard to this clonotype: An end of the junction does not agree with germline; a read error may underlie this. The chain carries TRBV20-1 and TRBJ1-1; D not resolved. Germline-derived CDR1 and CDR2 are DFQATT and SNEGSKA (reference sequence). This CDR3 has 14 amino acids. The CDR3 protein is CSATKRVADTEAFF. The CDR3 region has the DNA TGCAGCGCTACCAAAAGGGTTGCGGACACTGAAGCTTTCTTT.

The chain joins TRBV20-1 to TRBJ2-1; 9 bases are a match to TRBD2. CDR3 length: 15 residues. Germline values: CDR1 DFQATT, CDR2 SNEGSKA (reference sequence). Trimming took 5 bases from V and 6 from J; bases not matched to a gene: 11. As DNA, the CDR3 is TGCAGTGCTGGGGACTTAGCGGGAGTTACCAATGAGCAGTTCTTC. It specifies CSAGDLAGVTNEQFF.

The genes are TRBV7-2 and TRBJ1-6; 8 positions match TRBD1. The V gene's germline CDR1 is SGHTA and CDR2 FQGNSA. The J segment lost 8 bases and the V segment lost 5 bases, leaving 8 bases of the junction unmatched. There are 15 residues in the CDR3. As DNA, the CDR3 is TGTGCCAGCAGCCTCCAGGGGGCCGGGGATTCACCCCTCCACTTT. Residues: CASSLQGAGDSPLHF.